These T cell receptor beta chains were read from a single sample in a study of beta chain features in type 1 diabetes. The assay was immunoSEQ multiplex PCR, and TCRdb's table has in-frame clones only and misses some. The sample has about 350,000 clones; 15% to 20% are singletons. The specimen was naive CD4+ T cells from blood. These TCRs come from a woman aged 18 to 35 in good health. Each CDR3 is given with its conserved first and last residue. The order of the fields is J gene, D gene, V gene, clone size, CDR3 DNA, CDR3 protein. D genes are given only for firm matches. Only part of the rows carry a size: once, few, many, or a class if the clone is expanded.

TRBJ1-1,-,TRBV30,-,TGTGCCTGGAGTCCTCAGCGCCCTGAAGCTTTCTTT,CAWSPQRPEAFF
TRBJ2-7,TRBD1,TRBV5-1,few,TGCGCCAGCAGTCGGAGGGGACAGGGGACTCCCGGGGACAGGGGACTCCACGAGCAGTACTTC,CASSRRGQGTPGDRGLHEQYF
TRBJ1-6,-,TRBV30,-,TGTGCCTGGAGTGTAATCCAGGGGTCGCGTAATTCACCCCTCCACTTT,CAWSVIQGSRNSPLHF
TRBJ1-4,-,TRBV15,-,TGTGCCACCAGCAGAGCGGGGAATACTAATGAAAAACTGTTTTTT,CATSRAGNTNEKLFF
TRBJ1-2,TRBD1,TRBV7-2,few,TGTGCCAGCAGCCCCGACAGGGAATATGGCTACACCTTC,CASSPDREYGYTF
TRBJ2-5,-,TRBV7-2,few,TGTGCCAGCAGCTTGCAGACGGGGTACCAAGAGACCCAGTACTTC,CASSLQTGYQETQYF
TRBJ1-2,TRBD1,TRBV11-2,few,TGTGCCAGCAGGCATCCTCAGGGGGCGCAGGGCTACACCTTC,CASRHPQGAQGYTF
TRBJ2-7,-,TRBV13,once,TGTGCCAGCAGCCCCTCAGGGAACTCCTACGAGCAGTACTTC,CASSPSGNSYEQYF
TRBJ1-5,-,TRBV7-2,-,TGTGCCAGCAGCTTAGACAGGAATCAGCCCCAGCATTTT,CASSLDRNQPQHF
TRBJ1-2,-,TRBV7-2,-,TGTGCCAGCAGCTCGACCACAGGGTACTATGGCTACACCTTC,CASSSTTGYYGYTF
TRBJ2-3,-,TRBV4-1,-,TGCGCCAGCAGCCAGGTTCGACTAGGCCAGACAGATACGCAGTATTTT,CASSQVRLGQTDTQYF
TRBJ1-5,-,TRBV29-1,few,TGCAGCGTTCAGACAGCCATTGGGCCCCAGCATTTT,CSVQTAIGPQHF
TRBJ2-3,-,TRBV18,-,TGTGCCAGCTCACCACCGAGCGGGCCCACAGATACGCAGTATTTT,CASSPPSGPTDTQYF
TRBJ2-4,TRBD1,TRBV9,-,TGTGCCAGCACCCCCGGACAGGGGCTATCCAAAAACATTCAGTACTTC,CASTPGQGLSKNIQYF
TRBJ1-2,TRBD1,TRBV27,few,TGTGCCAGCAGTTTCCACGACAGGGGGGGTGGCTACACCTTC,CASSFHDRGGGYTF
TRBJ2-7,TRBD1,TRBV5-6,few,TGTGCCAGCAGCGGACAGGGCTACGAGCAGTACTTC,CASSGQGYEQYF
TRBJ1-2,TRBD1,TRBV7-9,few,TGTGCCAGCAGTCGGGACAGGGGGACTGGCTACACCTTC,CASSRDRGTGYTF
TRBJ1-2,TRBD1,TRBV7-2,few,TGTGCCAGCAGTTCACAGGGGGCGGGTGGCTACACCTTC,CASSSQGAGGYTF
TRBJ2-7,TRBD2,TRBV18,few,TGTGCCAGCTCACCGCGGGAGTACGAGCAGTACTTC,CASSPREYEQYF
TRBJ1-1,-,TRBV7-9,few,TGTGCCAGCAGCCGAGCAGTTCAAAGGGGCACTGAAGCTTTCTTT,CASSRAVQRGTEAFF
TRBJ2-7,-,TRBV18,-,TGTGCCAGCTCACCTTCCGAGGGTACCTACGAGCAGTACTTC,CASSPSEGTYEQYF
TRBJ1-1,-,TRBV9,-,TGTGCCAGCAGTGCGGTCGTAGGTGGCACTGAAGCTTTCTTT,CASSAVVGGTEAFF
TRBJ2-7,-,TRBV4-1,-,TGCGCCAGCAGCCAAGAACTGGCGGGATACTACGAGCAGTACTTC,CASSQELAGYYEQYF
TRBJ2-2,TRBD2,TRBV5-6,-,TGTGCCACCGCGAAGCTAGCGGGAGGTATTTCCGGGGAGCTGTTTTTT,CATAKLAGGISGELFF
TRBJ1-2,-,TRBV4-2,few,TGTGCCAGCAGCCAAGATAAACAAAACTATGGCTACACCTTC,CASSQDKQNYGYTF
TRBJ2-4,-,TRBV30,-,TGTGCCTGGAGACTCTCTCGGAAAAACATTCAGTACTTC,CAWRLSRKNIQYF
TRBJ1-1,-,TRBV27,-,TGTGCCAGCAGCGCCGACAGGTGGGATGGTGGGTTCACTGAAGCTTTCTTT,CASSADRWDGGFTEAFF
TRBJ2-1,-,TRBV5-1,few,TGCGCCAGCAGCCCCGGAGGGTTCGATGAGCAGTTCTTC,CASSPGGFDEQFF
TRBJ2-3,-,TRBV7-3,few,TGTGCCAGCAGCCCCTACGGGGGGCGCACAGATACGCAGTATTTT,CASSPYGGRTDTQYF
TRBJ2-1,-,TRBV7-2,few,TGTGCCAGCAGCCCTGCGGGGCCCAATGAGCAGTTCTTC,CASSPAGPNEQFF
TRBJ2-5,-,TRBV6-6,-,TGTGCCAGCAGTTCGACTTTTCAAGAGACCCAGTACTTC,CASSSTFQETQYF
TRBJ1-6,TRBD1,TRBV7-2,few,TGTGCCAGCAGCTTAGCGGGGACAGGATGGCCATCACCCCTCCACTTT,CASSLAGTGWPSPLHF
TRBJ2-7,TRBD2,TRBV4-1,few,TGCGCCAGCAGCCAAGCTCCCAGCGGGAGTTGGAGCGAGCAGTACTTC,CASSQAPSGSWSEQYF
TRBJ2-7,-,TRBV5-1,-,TGCGCCAGCAGCCCAAATGGGGGGAACGAGCAGTACTTC,CASSPNGGNEQYF
TRBJ2-1,-,TRBV11-2,-,TGTGCCAGCAGCTTCGGCTGGGGCGATTACAATGAGCAGTTCTTC,CASSFGWGDYNEQFF
TRBJ2-1,-,TRBV5-4,few,TGTGCCAGCAGCTCCGGAGGTACCTATCCTGAGCAGTTCTTC,CASSSGGTYPEQFF
TRBJ1-1,-,TRBV6-1,few,TGTGCCAGCAGTGGGGAGATAACTGAAGCTTTCTTT,CASSGEITEAFF
TRBJ2-1,-,TRBV4-1,few,TGCGCCAGCAGCCAAGATAGGATGGGCAGCTACAATGAGCAGTTCTTC,CASSQDRMGSYNEQFF
TRBJ2-7,-,TRBV18,few,TGTGCCAGCTCACCTTTGCCACTAAGCAAGGAGCAGTACTTC,CASSPLPLSKEQYF
TRBJ1-1,-,TRBV2,few,TGTGCCAGCAGTGTACAGAAAGCTTTCTTT,CASSVQKAFF
TRBJ2-5,-,TRBV5-4,-,TGTGCCAGCAGCTCGAGTAGGAGGCAAGAGACCCAGTACTTC,CASSSSRRQETQYF
TRBJ2-3,TRBD2,TRBV7-3,few,TGTGCCAGCAGCTACGGGAGGGCCGTCGAAACAGATACGCAGTATTTT,CASSYGRAVETDTQYF